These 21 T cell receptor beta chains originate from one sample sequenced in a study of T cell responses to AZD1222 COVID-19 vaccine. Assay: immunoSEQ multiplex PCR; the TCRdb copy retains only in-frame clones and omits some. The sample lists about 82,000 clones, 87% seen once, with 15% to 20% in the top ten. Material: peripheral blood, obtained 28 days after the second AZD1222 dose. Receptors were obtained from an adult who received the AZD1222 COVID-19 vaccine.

The DNA of the CDR3 is TGTGCCAGCAGTGAAAACAGGGTGATCTCTGGAAACACCATATATTTT. Translated: CASSENRVISGNTIYF. V usage is TRBV2 and J usage is TRBJ1-3; D perhaps matches TRBD1 (6 bases). Germline V gene sequence: CDR1 SNHLY, CDR2 FYNNEI. The V end lost 2 bases, the J end lost 0 bases, and 11 bases lay between the germline ends. The CDR3 contains 16 residues.

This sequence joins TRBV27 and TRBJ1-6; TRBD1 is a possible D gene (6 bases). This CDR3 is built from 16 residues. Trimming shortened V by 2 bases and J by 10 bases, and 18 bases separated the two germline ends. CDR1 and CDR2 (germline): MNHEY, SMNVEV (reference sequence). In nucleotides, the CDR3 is TGTGCCAGCAGTTTAGAGGGGGGAGTGGGAAAGTCACCCCTCCACTTT. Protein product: CASSLEGGVGKSPLHF.

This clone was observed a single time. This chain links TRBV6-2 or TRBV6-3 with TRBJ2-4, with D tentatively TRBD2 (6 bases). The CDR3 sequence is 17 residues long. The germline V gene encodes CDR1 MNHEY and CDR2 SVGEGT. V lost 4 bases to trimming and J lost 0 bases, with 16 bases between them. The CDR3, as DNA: TGTGCCAGCAGTTCCCCCGGGACTGCTTTAGCCAAAAACATTCAGTACTTC. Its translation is CASSSPGTALAKNIQYF.

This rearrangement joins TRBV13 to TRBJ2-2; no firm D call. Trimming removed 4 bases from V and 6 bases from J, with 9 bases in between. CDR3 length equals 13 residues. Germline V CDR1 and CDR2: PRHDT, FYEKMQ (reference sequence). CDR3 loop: CASSSPDAGELFF. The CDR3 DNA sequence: TGTGCCAGCAGCTCGCCGGACGCCGGGGAGCTGTTTTTT.

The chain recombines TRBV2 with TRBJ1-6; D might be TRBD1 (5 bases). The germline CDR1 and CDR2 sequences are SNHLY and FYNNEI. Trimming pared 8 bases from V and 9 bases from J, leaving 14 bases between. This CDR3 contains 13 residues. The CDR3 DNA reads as TGTGCCAGCCGGGGACCCCAGGCTTCACCCCTCCACTTT. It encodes CASRGPQASPLHF.

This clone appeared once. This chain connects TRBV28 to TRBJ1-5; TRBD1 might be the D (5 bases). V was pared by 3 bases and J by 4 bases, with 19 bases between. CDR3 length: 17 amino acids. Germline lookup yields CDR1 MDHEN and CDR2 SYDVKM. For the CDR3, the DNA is TGTGCCAGCAGTTTCAGGTTCGGCAGGGAGAGGAATCAGCCCCAGCATTTT. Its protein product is CASSFRFGRERNQPQHF. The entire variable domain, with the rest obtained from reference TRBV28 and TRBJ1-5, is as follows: DVKVTQSSRYLVKRTGEKVFLECVQDMDHENMFWYRQDPGLGLRLIYFSYDVKMKEKGDIPEGYSVSREKKERFSLILESASTNQTSMYLCASSFRFGRERNQPQHFGDGTRLSIL.

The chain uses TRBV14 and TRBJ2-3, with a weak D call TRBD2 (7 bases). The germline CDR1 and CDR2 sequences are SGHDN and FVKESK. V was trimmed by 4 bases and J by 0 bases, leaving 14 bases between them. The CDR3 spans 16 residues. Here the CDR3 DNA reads TGTGCCAGCAGCCGTGGGGGGGGCCCGAGCACAGATACGCAGTATTTT. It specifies CASSRGGGPSTDTQYF.

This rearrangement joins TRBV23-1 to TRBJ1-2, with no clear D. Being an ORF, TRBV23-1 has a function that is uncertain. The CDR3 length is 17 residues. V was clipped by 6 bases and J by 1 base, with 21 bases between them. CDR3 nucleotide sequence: TGCGCCAGCAGACGATTTTCGCGCATCCCTCTTAACTATGGCTACACCTTC. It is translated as CASRRFSRIPLNYGYTF.

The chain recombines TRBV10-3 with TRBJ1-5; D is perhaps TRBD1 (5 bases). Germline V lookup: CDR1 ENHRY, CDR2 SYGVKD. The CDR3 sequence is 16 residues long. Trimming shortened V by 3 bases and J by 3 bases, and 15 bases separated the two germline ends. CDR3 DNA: TGTGCCATCAGTGAACACCGGGACCCCTCCAATCAGCCCCAGCATTTT. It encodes CAISEHRDPSNQPQHF.

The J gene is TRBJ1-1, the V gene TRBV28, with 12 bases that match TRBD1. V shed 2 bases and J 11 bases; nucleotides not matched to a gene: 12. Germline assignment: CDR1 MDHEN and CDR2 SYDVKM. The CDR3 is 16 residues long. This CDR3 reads CASSLTGTGGYRSAFF. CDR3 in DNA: TGTGCCAGCAGTTTAACCGGGACAGGGGGCTATCGTTCGGCTTTCTTT.

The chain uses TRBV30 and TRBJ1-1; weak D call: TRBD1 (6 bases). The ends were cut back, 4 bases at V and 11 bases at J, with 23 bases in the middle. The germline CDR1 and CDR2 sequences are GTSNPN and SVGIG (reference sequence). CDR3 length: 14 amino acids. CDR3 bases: TGTGCCTGGACCCCAGGGGTGGGGGCCCGTGGGGCTTTCTTT. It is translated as CAWTPGVGARGAFF.

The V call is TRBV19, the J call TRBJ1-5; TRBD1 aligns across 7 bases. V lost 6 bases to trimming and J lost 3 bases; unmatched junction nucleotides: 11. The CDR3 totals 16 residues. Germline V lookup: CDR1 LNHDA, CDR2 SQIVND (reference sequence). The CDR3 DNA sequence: TGTGCCAGTAGCACAATGACAGGGACTGACAATCAGCCCCAGCATTTT. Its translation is CASSTMTGTDNQPQHF. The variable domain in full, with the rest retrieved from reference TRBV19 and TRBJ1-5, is DGGITQSPKYLFRKEGQNVTLSCEQNLNHDAMYWYRQDPGQGLRLIYYSQIVNDFQKGDIAEGYSVSREKKESFPLTVTSAQKNPTAFYLCASSTMTGTDNQPQHFGDGTRLSIL.

In nucleotides, the CDR3 is TGCGCCAGCAGCTTGGTCCGGACAGCCTCCGGGGAGCTGTTTTTT. Encoded protein: CASSLVRTASGELFF. The V gene is TRBV5-1, the J gene TRBJ2-2; maybe TRBD1 (6 bases). The CDR3 runs to 15 residues. Germline assignment: CDR1 SGHRS and CDR2 YFSETQ. Trimming stripped 0 bases from V and 6 bases from J, with 12 bases between.

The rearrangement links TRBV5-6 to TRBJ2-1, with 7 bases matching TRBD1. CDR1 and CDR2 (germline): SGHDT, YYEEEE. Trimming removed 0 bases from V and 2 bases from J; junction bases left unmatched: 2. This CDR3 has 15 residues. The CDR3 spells CASSLETGTYNEQFF. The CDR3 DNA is TGTGCCAGCAGCTTGGAGACAGGGACCTACAATGAGCAGTTCTTC.

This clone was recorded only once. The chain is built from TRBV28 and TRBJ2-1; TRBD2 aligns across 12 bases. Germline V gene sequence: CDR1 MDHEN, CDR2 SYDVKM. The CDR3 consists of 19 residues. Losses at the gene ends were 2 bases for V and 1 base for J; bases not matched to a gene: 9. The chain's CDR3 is CASSLLGLAGGLSYNEQFF. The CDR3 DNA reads TGTGCCAGCAGTTTACTCGGCCTAGCGGGGGGGCTGTCCTACAATGAGCAGTTCTTC.

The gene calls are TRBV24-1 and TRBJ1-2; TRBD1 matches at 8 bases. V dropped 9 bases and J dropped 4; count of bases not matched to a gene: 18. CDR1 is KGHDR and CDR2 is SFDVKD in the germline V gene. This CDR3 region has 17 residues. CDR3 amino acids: CATRSELRDRRSYGYTF. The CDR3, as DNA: TGTGCCACCCGATCCGAGTTGCGGGACAGGAGGAGCTATGGCTACACCTTC.

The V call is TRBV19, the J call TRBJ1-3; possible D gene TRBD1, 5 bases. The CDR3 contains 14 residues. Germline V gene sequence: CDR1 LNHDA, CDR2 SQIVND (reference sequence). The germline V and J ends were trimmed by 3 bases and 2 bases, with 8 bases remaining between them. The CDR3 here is CASSIRVAGNTIYF. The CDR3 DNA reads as TGTGCCAGTAGTATCAGGGTCGCTGGAAACACCATATATTTT. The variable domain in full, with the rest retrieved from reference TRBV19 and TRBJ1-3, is DGGITQSPKYLFRKEGQNVTLSCEQNLNHDAMYWYRQDPGQGLRLIYYSQIVNDFQKGDIAEGYSVSREKKESFPLTVTSAQKNPTAFYLCASSIRVAGNTIYFGEGSWLTVV.

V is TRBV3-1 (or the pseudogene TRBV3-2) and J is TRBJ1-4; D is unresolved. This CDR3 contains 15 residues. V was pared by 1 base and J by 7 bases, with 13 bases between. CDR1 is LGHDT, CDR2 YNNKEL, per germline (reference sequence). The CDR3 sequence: CASSQGGVGVEKLFF. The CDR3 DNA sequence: TGTGCCAGCAGCCAAGGGGGAGTGGGAGTTGAAAAACTGTTTTTT.

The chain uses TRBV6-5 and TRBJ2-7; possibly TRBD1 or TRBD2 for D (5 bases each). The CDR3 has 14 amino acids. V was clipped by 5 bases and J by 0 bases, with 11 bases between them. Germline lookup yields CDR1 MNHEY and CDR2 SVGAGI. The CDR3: CASSRDGFSYEQYF. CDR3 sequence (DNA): TGTGCCAGCAGTCGGGACGGTTTCTCCTACGAGCAGTACTTC.

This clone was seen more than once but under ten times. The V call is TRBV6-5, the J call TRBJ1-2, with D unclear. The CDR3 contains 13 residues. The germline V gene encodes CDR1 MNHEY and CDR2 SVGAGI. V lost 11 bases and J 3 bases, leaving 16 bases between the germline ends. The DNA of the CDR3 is TGTGCCTCACGGAACCGGGGATACTATGGCTACACCTTC. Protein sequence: CASRNRGYYGYTF.

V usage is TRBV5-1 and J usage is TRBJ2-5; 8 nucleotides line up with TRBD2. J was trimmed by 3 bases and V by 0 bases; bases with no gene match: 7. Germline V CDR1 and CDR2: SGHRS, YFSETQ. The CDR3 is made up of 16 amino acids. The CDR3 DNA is TGCGCCAGCAGCTTGGGAGCTAGCGGGCCAAAAGAGACCCAGTACTTC. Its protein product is CASSLGASGPKETQYF. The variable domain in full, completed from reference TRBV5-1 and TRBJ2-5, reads KAGVTQTPRYLIKTRGQQVTLSCSPISGHRSVSWYQQTPGQGLQFLFEYFSETQRNKGNFPGRFSGRQFSNSRSEMNVSTLELGDSALYLCASSLGASGPKETQYFGPGTRLLVL.